Listed below are T cell receptor beta chains from one sample, sequenced in a study of T cells after yellow fever vaccination. TCRdb called the 5' RACE reads again in MiXCR, with one record for every CDR3 protein. This table holds roughly 350,000 distinct CDR3 sequences, over 4% found once. The sample in question was PBMCs, obtained 5 days after the yellow fever booster vaccination. The source is a man in his late teens or twenties who received the YFV17D yellow fever vaccine. CDR3s include the opening cysteine and the closing phenylalanine or tryptophan. A D gene is named only where the DNA matches it firmly.

D gene	V gene	J gene	CDR3 protein
-	TRBV5-5	TRBJ1-1	CASSWTAVNTEAFF
-	TRBV28	TRBJ2-6	CASSPYPYSSGANVLTF
TRBD2	TRBV12-3/TRBV12-4	TRBJ2-3	CASSPHGGGSQDTQYF
-	TRBV7-2	TRBJ2-3	CASSLAASADTQYF
TRBD1	TRBV5-1	TRBJ1-5	CASSRRTGGRYQPQHF
-	TRBV29-1	TRBJ2-5	CSVDRQVQETQYF
-	TRBV5-1	TRBJ1-2	CASSLLSGDYGYTF
TRBD1	TRBV18	TRBJ2-1	CASSPRDRGFPEQFF
TRBD2	TRBV7-9	TRBJ2-5	CASSSGLAGIYQETQYF
TRBD1	TRBV27	TRBJ2-2	CASSRQGALTGELFF
-	TRBV7-2	TRBJ1-2	CASSSRAPGGYTF
TRBD1	TRBV29-1	TRBJ1-1	CSGDNRGRNTEAFF
TRBD1	TRBV12-3/TRBV12-4	TRBJ2-7	CASSPTGAEQYF
-	TRBV4-3	TRBJ1-1	CASSRNENTEAFF
TRBD1	TRBV7-9	TRBJ1-1	CASSPRQGAGNTEAFF
-	TRBV4-2	TRBJ2-1	CASSQGSGESSYNEQFF
-	TRBV7-2	TRBJ1-5	CASSLQVGQPQHF
TRBD2	TRBV7-2	TRBJ2-3	CASSSRSSGGIDTQYF
-	TRBV28	TRBJ1-5	CASRWGRDQPQHF
-	TRBV4-1	TRBJ2-7	CASRHGNSYEQYF
-	TRBV11-1	TRBJ2-5	CASSLAGHQETQYF
-	TRBV25-1	TRBJ2-1	CASLEDNEQFF
-	TRBV7-2	TRBJ2-2	CANGGPNTGELFF
TRBD2	TRBV5-1	TRBJ2-7	CASSREGEQYF
TRBD2	TRBV7-2	TRBJ2-4	CASSPGLAGTLAKNIQYF
-	TRBV19	TRBJ1-5	CASSVTGGGSQHF
-	TRBV5-1	TRBJ1-1	CASSQEGMNTEAFF
-	TRBV20-1	TRBJ2-1	CSAPRRVVFSNEQFF
-	TRBV20-1	TRBJ2-5	CSARAGASGTQYF
-	TRBV28	TRBJ1-5	CASSLSGPNQPQHF
-	TRBV5-5	TRBJ1-5	CASSLMGDQPQHF
TRBD2	TRBV5-5	TRBJ2-3	CASSPWARGNTDTQYF
-	TRBV20-1	TRBJ1-5	CSASGVPGNQPQHF
-	TRBV19	TRBJ1-1	CASSISPGIGGTEAFF
-	TRBV19	TRBJ1-5	CASSLGLRDMYQPQHF
TRBD1	TRBV24-1	TRBJ1-2	CATSDRFTGGDVYGYTF
-	TRBV7-9	TRBJ2-6	CASRRGQTSGANVLTF
-	TRBV18	TRBJ2-6	CASSPPGTYVSGANVLTF
-	TRBV5-6	TRBJ2-1	CASSLWGSYNEQFF
-	TRBV10-3	TRBJ1-1	CAIRPIMNTEAFF
-	TRBV6-1	TRBJ1-5	CASSEAPGVQPQHF
-	TRBV25-1	TRBJ2-5	CASRGGGTQYF
TRBD1	TRBV20-1	TRBJ1-6	CSAHRGQGHSPLHF
-	TRBV12-3/TRBV12-4	TRBJ2-3	CASSLATSDTLPTDTQYF
TRBD1	TRBV5-1	TRBJ1-2	CASSSWTGSVYGYTF
TRBD2	TRBV7-2	TRBJ2-2	CASSGRASSYTGELFF
-	TRBV7-9	TRBJ2-2	CASSPRAGGYTGELFF
TRBD2	TRBV2	TRBJ2-3	CASSWRTRTDTQYF
TRBD2	TRBV20-1	TRBJ2-5	CSARAQGGETQYF
TRBD1	TRBV20-1	TRBJ2-5	CSASGDRLAQETQYF
-	TRBV7-6	TRBJ2-7	CASSSGGRGRPYEQYF
-	TRBV5-6	TRBJ1-6	CASSFRGHINSPLHF
-	TRBV20-1	TRBJ1-5	CSARGRFNQPQHF
-	TRBV20-1	TRBJ1-1	CSARAGHQNTEAFF
-	TRBV4-3	TRBJ2-3	CASRRSWGGPRDTQYF
TRBD2	TRBV9	TRBJ2-2	CASSAGLAGGLNTGELFF
TRBD1	TRBV2	TRBJ1-2	CASKDRGSYGYTF
-	TRBV9	TRBJ2-1	CASSPHGGALSNEQFF
-	TRBV10-3	TRBJ2-1	CAISEWKGNEQFF